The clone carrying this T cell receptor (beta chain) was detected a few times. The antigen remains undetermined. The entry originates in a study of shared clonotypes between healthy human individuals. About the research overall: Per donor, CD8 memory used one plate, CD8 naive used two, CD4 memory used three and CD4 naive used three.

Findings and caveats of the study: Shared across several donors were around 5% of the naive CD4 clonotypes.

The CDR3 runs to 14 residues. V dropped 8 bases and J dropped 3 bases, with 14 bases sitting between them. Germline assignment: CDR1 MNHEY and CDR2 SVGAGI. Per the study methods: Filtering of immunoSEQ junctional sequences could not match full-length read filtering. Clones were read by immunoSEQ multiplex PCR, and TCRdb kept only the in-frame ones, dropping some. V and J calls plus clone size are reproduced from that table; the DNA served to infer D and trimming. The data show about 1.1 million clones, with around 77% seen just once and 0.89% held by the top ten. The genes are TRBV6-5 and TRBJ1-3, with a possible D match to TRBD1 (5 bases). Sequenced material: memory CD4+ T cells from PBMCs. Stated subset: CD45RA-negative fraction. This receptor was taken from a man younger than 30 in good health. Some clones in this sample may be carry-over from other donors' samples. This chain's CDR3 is CASREGPGGNTIYF. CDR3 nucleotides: TGTGCCAGCCGGGAGGGGCCGGGTGGAAACACCATATATTTT.